The rows below give T cell receptor beta chains drawn from one sample of a study of human T cells and chemical hapten exposure. MiXCR was run by TCRdb on the RACE reads, yielding one entry per CDR3 protein. Of about 400,000 distinct CDR3 sequences in the sample, about 6% are singletons; the top ten hold more than 5.5%. Sequences were derived from whole blood, sampled in connection with sensitization to the hapten diphenylcyclopropenone (DPC). The receptors stem from a woman under 30 with alopecia areata. Some clones in this sample may be carry-over from other donors' samples. Each CDR3 is given with its conserved first and last residue. Each record gives: J gene, clone size, V gene, D gene, CDR3 DNA, CDR3 protein. A D gene is named only where the DNA matches it firmly. Clone sizes are given selectively: once, few, many, or a class where the clone is expanded.

>TRBJ1-1|many|TRBV7-3|.
TGCGCCAGCTCCCTCCGGGGCGGGGGCACTGAAGCTTTCTTT
CASSLRGGGTEAFF
>TRBJ1-2|many|TRBV7-9|TRBD1
TGTGCCAGCAGCCGGGACAGGGGGATCAATGGCTACACCTTC
CASSRDRGINGYTF
>TRBJ1-1|many|TRBV6-2/TRBV6-3|TRBD1
TGTGCCAGCAGTTCAGAGGGACAGCTGAACACTGAAGCTTTCTTT
CASSSEGQLNTEAFF
>TRBJ1-6|many|TRBV7-9|.
TGTGCCAGCAGCCCGACCGGTTCGGCTAATTCACCCCTCCACTTT
CASSPTGSANSPLHF
>TRBJ1-6|.|TRBV20-1|.
TGCAGTGCTAGGGGAGGGGGAACGGGTTCACCCCTCCACTTT
CSARGGGTGSPLHF
>TRBJ1-2|few|TRBV7-2|TRBD1
TGTGCCAGCAGCTTACTTCGAGACAGGGGATATGGCTACACCTTC
CASSLLRDRGYGYTF
>TRBJ2-5|many|TRBV6-5|.
TGTGCCAGCAGTTACGGGGGGGGCTCCCAAGAGACCCAGTACTTC
CASSYGGGSQETQYF
>TRBJ2-7|.|TRBV6-5|.
TGTGCCAGCAGTTATGCGCAGTACCGCGGTCGGAAGCAGTACTTC
CASSYAQYRGRKQYF
>TRBJ1-5|many|TRBV3-1|.
TGTGCCAGCAGCCAAGATCGGCGTCAGCCCCAGCATTTT
CASSQDRRQPQHF
>TRBJ1-5|many|TRBV5-1|.
TGCGCCAGCAGCTTTAGTATTGGGGGGAATCAGCCCCAGCATTTT
CASSFSIGGNQPQHF
>TRBJ2-7|many|TRBV5-1|TRBD2
TGCGCCAGCAGCTCCGCGGGACTAGCGGTCGGGCAGGGGCAGTACTTC
CASSSAGLAVGQGQYF
>TRBJ1-4|many|TRBV20-1|.
TGCAGTGCTAGAGATCTCGGGGTAAATGAAAAACTGTTTTTT
CSARDLGVNEKLFF
>TRBJ2-1|many|TRBV29-1|TRBD2
TGCAGCGTGGAGGGACTAGCGGCCTACAATGAGCAGTTCTTC
CSVEGLAAYNEQFF
>TRBJ2-2|.|TRBV3-1|.
TGTGCCAGCAGCCAAGAGTCAGCAGCGAACACCGGGGAGCTGTTTTTT
CASSQESAANTGELFF
>TRBJ2-1|.|TRBV18|.
TGTGCCAGCTCACCACCGGGCAGGGCCTACAATGAGCAGTTCTTC
CASSPPGRAYNEQFF
>TRBJ2-3|.|TRBV6-5|TRBD2
TGTGCCAGCAGTTACTCGACCGCATTTGTGCTAGCGGACCCGGATCGCACAGATACGCAGTATTTT
CASSYSTAFVLADPDRTDTQYF
>TRBJ2-7|.|TRBV5-4|TRBD1
TGTGCCAGCAGCTTGGGGGACAGGTCCTACGAGCAGTACTTC
CASSLGDRSYEQYF
>TRBJ2-3|.|TRBV29-1|.
TGCAGCGTACCCAGGGATAGCACAGATACGCAGTATTTT
CSVPRDSTDTQYF
>TRBJ1-1|few|TRBV27|TRBD1
TGTGCCAGCAGTTTGGACAGGCGGAACACTGAAGCTTTCTTT
CASSLDRRNTEAFF
>TRBJ1-3|many|TRBV7-2|.
TGTGCCAGCAGCTTATCGGCACGTCCACTCTCCGGAAACACCATATATTTT
CASSLSARPLSGNTIYF